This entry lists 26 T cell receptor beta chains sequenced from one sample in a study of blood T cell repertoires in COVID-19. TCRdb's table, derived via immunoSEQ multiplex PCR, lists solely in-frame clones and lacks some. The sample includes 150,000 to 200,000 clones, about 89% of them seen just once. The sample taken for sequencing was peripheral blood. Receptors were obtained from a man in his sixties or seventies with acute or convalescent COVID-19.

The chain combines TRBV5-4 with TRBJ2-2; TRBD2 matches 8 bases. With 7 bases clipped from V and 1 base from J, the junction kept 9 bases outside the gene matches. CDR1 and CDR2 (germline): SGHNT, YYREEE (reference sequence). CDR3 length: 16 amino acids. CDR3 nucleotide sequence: TGTGCCAGCCGTGATAGCGGGGCTCAGAACACCGGGGAGCTGTTTTTT. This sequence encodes CASRDSGAQNTGELFF.

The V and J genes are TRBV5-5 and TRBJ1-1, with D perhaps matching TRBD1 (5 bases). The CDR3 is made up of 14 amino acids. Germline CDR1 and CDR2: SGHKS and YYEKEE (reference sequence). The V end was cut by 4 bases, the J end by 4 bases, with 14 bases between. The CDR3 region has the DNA TGTGCCAGCAGCCGACTGGATGGGGCCACTGAAGCTTTCTTT. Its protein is CASSRLDGATEAFF.

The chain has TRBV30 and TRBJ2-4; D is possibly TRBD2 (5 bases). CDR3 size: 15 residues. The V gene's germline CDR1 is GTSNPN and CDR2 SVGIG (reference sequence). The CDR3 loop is CAMERAELAKNIQYF. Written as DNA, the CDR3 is TGTGCTATGGAGAGGGCAGAACTAGCCAAAAACATTCAGTACTTC.

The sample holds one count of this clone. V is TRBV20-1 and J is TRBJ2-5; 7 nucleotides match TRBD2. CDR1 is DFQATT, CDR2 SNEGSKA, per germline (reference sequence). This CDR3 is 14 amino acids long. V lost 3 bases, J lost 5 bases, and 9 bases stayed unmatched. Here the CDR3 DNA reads TGCAGTGCTAGTGGGCTAGTGCGGGGGGAGACCCAGTACTTC. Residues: CSASGLVRGETQYF.

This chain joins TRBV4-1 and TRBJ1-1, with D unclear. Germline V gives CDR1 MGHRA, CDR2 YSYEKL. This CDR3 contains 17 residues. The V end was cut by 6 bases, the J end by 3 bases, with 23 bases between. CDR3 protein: CASSPDLVGVMDTEAFF. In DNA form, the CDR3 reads TGCGCCAGCAGTCCGGACCTAGTCGGGGTTATGGACACTGAAGCTTTCTTT.

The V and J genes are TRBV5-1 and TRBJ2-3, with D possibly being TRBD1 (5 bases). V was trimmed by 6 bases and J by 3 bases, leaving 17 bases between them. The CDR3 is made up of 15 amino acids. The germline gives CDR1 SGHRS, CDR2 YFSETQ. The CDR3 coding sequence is TGCGCCAGCACACCCGATGGACAAGCTACAGATACGCAGTATTTT. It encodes CASTPDGQATDTQYF. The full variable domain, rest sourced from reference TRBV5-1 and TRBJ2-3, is KAGVTQTPRYLIKTRGQQVTLSCSPISGHRSVSWYQQTPGQGLQFLFEYFSETQRNKGNFPGRFSGRQFSNSRSEMNVSTLELGDSALYLCASTPDGQATDTQYFGPGTRLTVL.

DNA for the CDR3: TGTGCCTGGAGATGGGGACGGACGCGGGAGGGCTACACCTTC. It codes for CAWRWGRTREGYTF. The chain combines TRBV30 with TRBJ1-2; possibly TRBD1 for D (5 bases). V gave up 3 bases and J gave up 8 bases, with 19 bases separating them. The germline V gene has CDR1 GTSNPN and CDR2 SVGIG (reference sequence). The CDR3 loop spans 14 amino acids.

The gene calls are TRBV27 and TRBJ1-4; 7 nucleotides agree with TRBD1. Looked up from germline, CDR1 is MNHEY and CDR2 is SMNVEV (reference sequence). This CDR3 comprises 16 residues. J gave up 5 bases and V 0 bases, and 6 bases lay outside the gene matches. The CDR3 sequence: CASSLSPQGSNEKLFF. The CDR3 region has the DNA TGTGCCAGCAGTTTATCTCCACAGGGGTCAAATGAAAAACTGTTTTTT.

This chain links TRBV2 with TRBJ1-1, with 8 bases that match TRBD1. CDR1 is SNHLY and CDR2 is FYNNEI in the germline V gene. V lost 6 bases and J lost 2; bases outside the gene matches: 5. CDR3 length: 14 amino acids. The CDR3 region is CASSADRVNTEAFF. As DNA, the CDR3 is TGTGCCAGCAGCGCGGACAGGGTAAACACTGAAGCTTTCTTT.

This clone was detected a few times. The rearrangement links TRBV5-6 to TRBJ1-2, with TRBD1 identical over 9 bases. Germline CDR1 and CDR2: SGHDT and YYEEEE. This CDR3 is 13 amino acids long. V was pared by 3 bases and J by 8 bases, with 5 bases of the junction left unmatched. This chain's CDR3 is CASSWDRAGGYTF. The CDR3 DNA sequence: TGTGCCAGCAGCTGGGACAGGGCGGGCGGCTACACCTTC.

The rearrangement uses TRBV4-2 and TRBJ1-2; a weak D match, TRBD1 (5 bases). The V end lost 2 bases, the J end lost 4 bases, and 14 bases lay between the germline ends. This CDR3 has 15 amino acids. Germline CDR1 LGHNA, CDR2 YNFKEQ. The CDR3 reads CASSQPMDNFYGYTF. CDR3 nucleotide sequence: TGTGCCAGCAGCCAACCTATGGACAATTTCTATGGCTACACCTTC.

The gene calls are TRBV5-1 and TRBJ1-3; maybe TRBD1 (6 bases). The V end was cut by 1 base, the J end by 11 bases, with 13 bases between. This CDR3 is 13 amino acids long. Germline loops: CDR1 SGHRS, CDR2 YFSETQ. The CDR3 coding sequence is TGCGCCAGCAGCTTGAAGTCGGACAGCGCCATATATTTT. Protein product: CASSLKSDSAIYF.

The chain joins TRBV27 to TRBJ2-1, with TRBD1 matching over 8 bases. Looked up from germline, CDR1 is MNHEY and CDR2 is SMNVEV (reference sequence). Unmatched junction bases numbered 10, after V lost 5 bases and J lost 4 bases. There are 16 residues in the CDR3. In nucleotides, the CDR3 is TGTGCCAGCAGTACAGACAGGGGTGTTTCGTACAATGAGCAGTTCTTC. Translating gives CASSTDRGVSYNEQFF.

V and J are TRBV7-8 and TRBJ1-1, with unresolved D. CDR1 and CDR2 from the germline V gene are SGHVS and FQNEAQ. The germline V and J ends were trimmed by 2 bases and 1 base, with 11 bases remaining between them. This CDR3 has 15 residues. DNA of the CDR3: TGTGCCAGCAGCTTAAACCGCTTGAGGAACACTGAAGCTTTCTTT. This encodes CASSLNRLRNTEAFF. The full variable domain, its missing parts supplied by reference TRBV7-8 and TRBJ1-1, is GAGVSQSPRYKVAKRGQDVALRCDPISGHVSLFWYQQALGQGPEFLTYFQNEAQLDKSGLPSDRFFAERPEGSVSTLKIQRTQQEDSAVYLCASSLNRLRNTEAFFGQGTRLTVV.

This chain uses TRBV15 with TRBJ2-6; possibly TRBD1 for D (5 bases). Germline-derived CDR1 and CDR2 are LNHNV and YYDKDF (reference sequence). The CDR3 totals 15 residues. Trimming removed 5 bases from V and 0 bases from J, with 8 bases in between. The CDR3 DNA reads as TGTGCCACCAGCCTGGACATCTCTGGGGCCAACGTCCTGACTTTC. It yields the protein CATSLDISGANVLTF.

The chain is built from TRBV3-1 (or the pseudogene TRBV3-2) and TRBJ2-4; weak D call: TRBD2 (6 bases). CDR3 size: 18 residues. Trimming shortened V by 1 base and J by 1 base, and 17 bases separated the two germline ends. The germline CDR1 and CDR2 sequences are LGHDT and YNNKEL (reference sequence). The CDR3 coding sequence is TGTGCCAGCAGCCAAGGTTCATATCGGGGGAGGGCCAAAAACATTCAGTACTTC. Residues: CASSQGSYRGRAKNIQYF.

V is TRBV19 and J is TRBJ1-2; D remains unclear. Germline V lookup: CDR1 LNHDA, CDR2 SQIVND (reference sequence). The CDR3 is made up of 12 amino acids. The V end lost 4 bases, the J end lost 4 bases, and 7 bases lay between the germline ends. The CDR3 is CASSRGAYGYTF. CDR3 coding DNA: TGTGCCAGTAGTAGAGGAGCCTATGGCTACACCTTC.

The CDR3 bases are TGTGCTAGTGGTTTGCGCGGGCCCGCGAACACCGGGGAGCTGTTTTTT. Amino acids: CASGLRGPANTGELFF. The chain couples TRBV12-5 to TRBJ2-2, with D possibly being TRBD2 (5 bases). V lost 2 bases, J lost 0 bases, and 10 bases lay in between. Looked up from germline, CDR1 is LGHNT and CDR2 is FRNRAP. CDR3 length equals 16 residues.

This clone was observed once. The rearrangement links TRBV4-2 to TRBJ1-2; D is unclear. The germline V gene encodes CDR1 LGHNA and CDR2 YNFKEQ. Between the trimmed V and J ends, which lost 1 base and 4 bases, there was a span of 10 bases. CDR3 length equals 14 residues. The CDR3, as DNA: TGTGCCAGCAGCCAAGTGGGCAGCTTCTATGGCTACACCTTC. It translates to CASSQVGSFYGYTF.

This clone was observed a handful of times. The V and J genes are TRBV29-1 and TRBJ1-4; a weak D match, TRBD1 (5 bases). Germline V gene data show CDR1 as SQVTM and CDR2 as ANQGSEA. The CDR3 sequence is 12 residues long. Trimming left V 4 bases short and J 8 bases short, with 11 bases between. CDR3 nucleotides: TGCAGCGTTGGTGGGGCGAGAGAAAAACTGTTTTTT. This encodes CSVGGAREKLFF.

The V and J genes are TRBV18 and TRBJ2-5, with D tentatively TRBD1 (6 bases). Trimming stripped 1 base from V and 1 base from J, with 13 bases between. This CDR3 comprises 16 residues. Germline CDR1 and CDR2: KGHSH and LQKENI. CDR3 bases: TGTGCCAGCTCACCACTAGGACCGACAGGCCAAGAGACCCAGTACTTC. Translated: CASSPLGPTGQETQYF.

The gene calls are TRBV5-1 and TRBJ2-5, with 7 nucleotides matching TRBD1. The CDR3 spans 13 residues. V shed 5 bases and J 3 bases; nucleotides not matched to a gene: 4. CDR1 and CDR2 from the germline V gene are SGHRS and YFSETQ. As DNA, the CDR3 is TGCGCCAGCAGACCCGGGACAGAAGAGACCCAGTACTTC. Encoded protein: CASRPGTEETQYF.

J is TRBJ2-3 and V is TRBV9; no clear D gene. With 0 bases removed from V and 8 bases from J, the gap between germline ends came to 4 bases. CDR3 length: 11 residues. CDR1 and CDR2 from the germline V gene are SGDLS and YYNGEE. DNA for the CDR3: TGTGCCAGCAGCGTAGAAGCTACGCAGTATTTT. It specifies CASSVEATQYF.

The CDR3 loop is CASSFSGRSTDTQYF. The DNA of the CDR3 is TGTGCCAGCAGCTTTAGCGGTAGGAGCACAGATACGCAGTATTTT. V and J are TRBV7-2 and TRBJ2-3; a weak D match, TRBD2 (6 bases). The ends were cut back, 3 bases at V and 0 bases at J, with 10 bases in the middle. The CDR3 spans 15 residues. CDR1 is SGHTA, CDR2 FQGNSA, per germline.

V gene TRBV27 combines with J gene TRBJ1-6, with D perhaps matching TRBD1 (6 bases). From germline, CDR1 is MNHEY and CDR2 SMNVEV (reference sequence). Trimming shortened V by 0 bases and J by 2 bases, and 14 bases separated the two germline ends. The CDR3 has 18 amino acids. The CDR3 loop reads CASSLSRRGAAYNSPLHF. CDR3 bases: TGTGCCAGCAGTTTATCGCGCAGGGGCGCCGCCTATAATTCACCCCTCCACTTT.

Here the CDR3 reads CASSQDEIAWETQYF. The CDR3 DNA reads TGTGCCAGCAGCCAAGATGAAATAGCTTGGGAGACCCAGTACTTC. The chain is built from TRBV4-2 and TRBJ2-5; no reliable D call. CDR1 is LGHNA, CDR2 YNFKEQ, per germline. Trimming removed 0 bases at V and 5 bases at J, with 13 bases between. The CDR3 spans 15 residues.